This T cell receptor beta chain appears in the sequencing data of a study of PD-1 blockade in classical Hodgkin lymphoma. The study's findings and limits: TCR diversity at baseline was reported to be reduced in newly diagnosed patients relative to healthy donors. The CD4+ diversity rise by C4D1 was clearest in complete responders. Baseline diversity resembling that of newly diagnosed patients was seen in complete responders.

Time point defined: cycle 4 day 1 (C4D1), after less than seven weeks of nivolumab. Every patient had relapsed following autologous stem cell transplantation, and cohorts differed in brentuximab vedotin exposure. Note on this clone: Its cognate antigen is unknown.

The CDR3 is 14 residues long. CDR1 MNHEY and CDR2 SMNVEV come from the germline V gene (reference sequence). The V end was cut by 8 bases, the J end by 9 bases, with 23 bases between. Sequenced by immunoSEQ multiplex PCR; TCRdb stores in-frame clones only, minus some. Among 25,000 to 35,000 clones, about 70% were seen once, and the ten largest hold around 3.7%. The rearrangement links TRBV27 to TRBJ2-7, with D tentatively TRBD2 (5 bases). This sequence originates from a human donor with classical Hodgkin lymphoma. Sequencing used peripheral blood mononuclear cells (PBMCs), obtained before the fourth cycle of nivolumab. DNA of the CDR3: TGTGCCAGCGGATTACAACACTCTTCCGGGATGCAGTACTTC. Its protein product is CASGLQHSSGMQYF.